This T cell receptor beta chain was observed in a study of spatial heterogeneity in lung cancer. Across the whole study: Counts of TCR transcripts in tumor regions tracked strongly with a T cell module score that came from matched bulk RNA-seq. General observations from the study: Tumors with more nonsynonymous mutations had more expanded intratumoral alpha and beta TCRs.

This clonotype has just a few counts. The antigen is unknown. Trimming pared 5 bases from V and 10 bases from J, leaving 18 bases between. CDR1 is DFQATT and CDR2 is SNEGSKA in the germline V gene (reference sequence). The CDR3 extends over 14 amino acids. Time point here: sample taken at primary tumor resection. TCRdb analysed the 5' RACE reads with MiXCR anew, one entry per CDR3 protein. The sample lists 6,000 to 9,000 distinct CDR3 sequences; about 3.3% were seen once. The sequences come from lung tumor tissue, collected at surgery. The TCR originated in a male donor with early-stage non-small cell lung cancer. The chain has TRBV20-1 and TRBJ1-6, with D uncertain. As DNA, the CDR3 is TGCAGTGCTCGCCGTTCGCTAGGGCGGTCACCCCTCCACTTT. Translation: CSARRSLGRSPLHF.